This T cell receptor beta chain emerged from a study of CXCR3-negative and CXCR3-positive naive CD8 T cells. The CDR3 covers 16 residues. The germline V gene encodes CDR1 SGHRS and CDR2 YFSETQ. Broader study findings: Naive subsets expressed similar surface CD5; TRB CDR3 features served to infer TCR strength. Diversity ran similarly high across both naive subsets but far lower in memory CD8+ cells. The study found that naive CXCR3-negative and CXCR3-positive cells shared TRBV-TRBJ usage, while memory cells differed. CXCR3-negative naive cells had less hydrophobic TRB CDR3s than did CXCR3-positive naive cells.

UMI-labeled 5' RACE TRB cDNA libraries were prepared from the cells. TCRdb derives one entry per CDR3 protein from the 5' RACE reads, leaving out DNA. The specimen's table records fewer than 140,000 distinct CDR3 sequences. Researchers reported sorting every CD8+ T cell subset in triplicate, roughly 300,000 cells per sort. In the case of this clonotype: Its antigen remains unknown.

Material: naive CXCR3+ CD8+ T cells from blood. Subset denoted: CD45RO-CCR7+CD27+CD95- naive CD8+ T cells expressing CXCR3 (TNR3+). The origin of this receptor is a human donor in good health. Some clones in this sample may be carry-over from other donors' samples. The chain couples TRBV5-1 to TRBJ2-1. The CDR3 sequence is CASSLMGGGSYNEQFF.